Described below is a single TCR beta chain sequence and its context. Its specificity is unknown. They built TCR cDNA with 5'RACE template switching, a step that put in a universal primer site and UMIs. A single record per CDR3 protein comes from TCRdb applying MiXCR to the 5' RACE reads. Here the sample spans about 74,000 distinct CDR3 sequences, around 6.9% being singletons. Trimming stripped 4 bases from V and 4 bases from J, with 11 bases between. Germline V gene lookup returns CDR1 SGHKS and CDR2 YYEKEE (reference sequence). The CDR3 runs to 14 residues. These data originate in a study of T cells after yellow fever vaccination. About the research overall: Preparation used SMART-Seq v4 Ultra Low Input for the low-cell-number fractions. Study results and caveats: Only a minor proportion of clonotypes was detected across both CD4 and CD8 compartments. Most primary-vaccination clones recurred post-booster (just under 98% CD4, around 88% CD8).

Specimen: CD8+ T cells sorted from PBMCs, collected 5 days after the first yellow fever vaccination. The sequence came from a man between 18 and 29 years old who received the YFV17D yellow fever vaccine. V gene TRBV5-5 combines with J gene TRBJ2-2; the D is unclear. CDR3 DNA sequence: TGTGCCAGCAGCCCAGGTTTTATCACCGGGGAGCTGTTTTTT. Translating it yields CASSPGFITGELFF.